One and the same sample provided the 26 T cell receptor beta chains below, sequenced in a study of T-cell reconstitution after alpha-beta-depleted transplantation in children. Molecular barcoding with unique molecular identifiers was used for the TCRbeta library. TCRdb recomputed calls from the PCR reads with MiXCR, one row per CDR3 protein. The sample consists of fewer than 550,000 distinct CDR3 sequences, 11% of them appearing once. The sample was PBMCs from the stem cell graft donor, taken from the stem cell graft. The receptors originated from a human donor who donated a stem cell graft to a child with acute myeloid leukemia.

This clonotype has just a few counts. V gene TRBV9 combines with J gene TRBJ2-2; 9 positions match TRBD2. CDR3 length: 15 amino acids. The junction had 5 bases not matched to a gene; V was cut back by 6 bases and J by 2 bases. From germline, CDR1 is SGDLS and CDR2 YYNGEE. Here the CDR3 reads CASTKAGGNTGELFF. CDR3 bases: TGTGCCAGCACCAAAGCGGGGGGAAACACCGGGGAGCTGTTTTTT.

This clonotype was observed at least ten times. This chain uses TRBV20-1 with TRBJ2-1; 7 nucleotides align to TRBD2. The germline V gene encodes CDR1 DFQATT and CDR2 SNEGSKA (reference sequence). Trimming cost V 7 bases and J 4 bases; bases outside gene matches: 4. CDR3 size: 12 residues. The CDR3 here is CSVRGEYNEQFF. CDR3 DNA: TGCAGTGTTCGGGGGGAGTACAATGAGCAGTTCTTC.

The genes are TRBV7-8 and TRBJ2-5; the match to TRBD1 covers 8 bases. The CDR3 is made up of 15 amino acids. Germline CDR1 and CDR2: SGHVS and FQNEAQ. Unmatched junction bases numbered 9, after V lost 4 bases and J lost 5 bases. For the CDR3, the DNA is TGTGCCAGCAGCTCCAAAAATCAGGGGGCTGAGACCCAGTACTTC. This sequence encodes CASSSKNQGAETQYF. The whole variable domain, filled in from reference TRBV7-8 and TRBJ2-5, reads GAGVSQSPRYKVAKRGQDVALRCDPISGHVSLFWYQQALGQGPEFLTYFQNEAQLDKSGLPSDRFFAERPEGSVSTLKIQRTQQEDSAVYLCASSSKNQGAETQYFGPGTRLLVL.

The sample holds a few counts of this clonotype. The V gene is TRBV9, the J gene TRBJ2-7, with 7 bases aligning to TRBD1. Germline V lookup: CDR1 SGDLS, CDR2 YYNGEE. CDR3 length equals 14 residues. V trimming: 0 bases; J trimming: 8 bases; junction bases outside the gene matches: 8. As DNA, the CDR3 is TGTGCCAGCAGCGTAGTGGCAGGGGGTGATAAGCAGTACTTC. Protein sequence: CASSVVAGGDKQYF.

This clonotype was recorded many times. The J gene is TRBJ2-5, the V gene TRBV10-3, with 13 bases aligning to TRBD2. Per the germline V gene, CDR1 is ENHRY and CDR2 is SYGVKD. The trim removed 5 bases at V and 5 bases at J, leaving 5 bases unmatched. The length of the CDR3 is 15 residues. CDR3 bases: TGTGCCATCAGTCGGACTAGCGGGAGTGAGGAGACCCAGTACTTC. It specifies CAISRTSGSEETQYF.

This clonotype was recorded at least ten times. The rearrangement uses TRBV15 and TRBJ2-7, with D uncertain. Deletions cut 5 bases from V and 3 bases from J, with 8 bases between. Germline lookup yields CDR1 LNHNV and CDR2 YYDKDF (reference sequence). This CDR3 comprises 12 residues. The CDR3, as DNA: TGTGCCACCAGCCGGACGGGCTACGAGCAGTACTTC. Translated, it gives CATSRTGYEQYF.

This clonotype has at least ten counts. The chain has TRBV7-3 and TRBJ1-1; D gene ambiguous. CDR3 size: 13 residues. The V end lost 4 bases, the J end lost 7 bases, and 13 bases lay between the germline ends. CDR1 is SGHTA, CDR2 FQGTGA, per germline. CDR3 region: CASSSDLGGEAFF. The DNA for the CDR3 is TGTGCCAGCAGCTCCGACTTAGGTGGTGAAGCTTTCTTT. Full variable domain (rest looked up from reference TRBV7-3 and TRBJ1-1): GAGVSQTPSNKVTEKGKYVELRCDPISGHTALYWYRQSLGQGPEFLIYFQGTGAADDSGLPNDRFFAVRPEGSVSTLKIQRTERGDSAVYLCASSSDLGGEAFFGQGTRLTVV.

This clonotype was counted a few times. The V call is TRBV15, the J call TRBJ2-7, with TRBD1 matching over 9 bases. V shed 4 bases and J 6 bases; nucleotides not matched to a gene: 13. This CDR3 is 16 amino acids long. The germline V gene encodes CDR1 LNHNV and CDR2 YYDKDF (reference sequence). CDR3 coding DNA: TGTGCCACCAGCACCGATCACAGGGGGCGGGACGTCGAGCAGTACTTC. Protein sequence: CATSTDHRGRDVEQYF.

Here the CDR3 reads CSASFAGQETQYF. The CDR3 bases are TGCAGTGCTAGTTTTGCGGGGCAAGAGACCCAGTACTTC. The chain links TRBV20-1 to TRBJ2-5, with D perhaps TRBD2 (6 bases). Germline V CDR1 and CDR2: DFQATT, SNEGSKA (reference sequence). This CDR3 is built from 13 residues. The V end lost 3 bases, the J end lost 2 bases, and 10 bases lay between the germline ends.

This clonotype appeared many times. The chain couples TRBV20-1 to TRBJ2-7; TRBD2 matches at 7 bases. The J segment lost 1 base and the V segment lost 6 bases, leaving 9 bases of the junction unmatched. The CDR3 is 14 residues long. Germline CDR1 reads DFQATT; CDR2 reads SNEGSKA (reference sequence). The CDR3 DNA follows: TGCAGTGCCCATCTAGCGGAGGGGTCCTACGAGCAGTACTTC. Its translation is CSAHLAEGSYEQYF.

V usage is TRBV18 and J usage is TRBJ2-7; the D gene could be TRBD1 or TRBD2 (5 bases each). Trimming shortened V by 2 bases and J by 5 bases, and 19 bases separated the two germline ends. Germline V gene data show CDR1 as KGHSH and CDR2 as LQKENI. CDR3 length: 16 residues. In nucleotides, the CDR3 is TGTGCCAGCTCACCAACCCGGGACCCCTTGCGCGACGAGCAGTACGTC. It translates to CASSPTRDPLRDEQYV.

The chain combines TRBV4-3 with TRBJ2-7, with D possibly TRBD1 on 6 matching bases. The CDR3 loop spans 15 amino acids. Trimming cost V 0 bases and J 1 base, with 10 bases left between them. Per the germline V gene, CDR1 is LGHNA and CDR2 is YSLEER. CDR3 nucleotide sequence: TGCGCCAGCAGCCAAGATGTGGGGGCGTCCTACGAGCAGTACTTC. It yields the protein CASSQDVGASYEQYF.

This clonotype was seen many times. One junction end does not reproduce the germline sequence, and a read error may be involved. The chain uses TRBV12-3 or TRBV12-4 and TRBJ2-7, with TRBD1 matching 9 bases. This CDR3 is 12 amino acids long. The CDR3 DNA reads as TGTGCCAGCAGCCCCCTTGGACAGGGGCAAAACTTC. This codes for CASSPLGQGQNF.

This clonotype has just a few counts. J is TRBJ1-1 and V is TRBV20-1; the D gene is possibly TRBD1 (5 bases). In germline, CDR1 is DFQATT, CDR2 SNEGSKA (reference sequence). The CDR3 is 15 amino acids. V was trimmed by 3 bases and J by 1 base, leaving 15 bases between them. The CDR3 loop reads CSASRRQGSNTEAFF. For the CDR3, the DNA is TGCAGTGCTAGCCGCCGGCAGGGATCGAACACTGAAGCTTTCTTT.

V usage is TRBV7-3 and J usage is TRBJ2-2; D is possibly TRBD1 (5 bases). CDR1 and CDR2 (germline): SGHTA, FQGTGA. The CDR3 consists of 16 residues. With 5 bases removed from V and 6 bases from J, the gap between germline ends came to 19 bases. The CDR3 spells CASSIPGPEWPGELFF. The CDR3 DNA reads TGTGCCAGCAGCATCCCAGGGCCTGAGTGGCCCGGGGAGCTGTTTTTT.

The V gene is TRBV10-3, the J gene TRBJ2-1; D call uncertain. The V end was cut by 3 bases, the J end by 8 bases, with 5 bases between. Germline V gives CDR1 ENHRY, CDR2 SYGVKD. The CDR3 has 11 amino acids. The CDR3 nucleotides read TGTGCCATCAGTGACGGATATGAGCAGTTCTTC. As protein: CAISDGYEQFF.

This clonotype turned up a few times. V usage is TRBV15 and J usage is TRBJ1-6; D is perhaps TRBD1 (5 bases). The CDR3 is 14 amino acids. The V end lost 1 base, the J end lost 6 bases, and 7 bases lay between the germline ends. CDR1 is LNHNV and CDR2 is YYDKDF in the germline V gene (reference sequence). The chain's CDR3 is CATSRAGINSPLHF. The CDR3 DNA follows: TGTGCCACCAGCAGAGCAGGGATTAATTCACCCCTCCACTTT.

This chain joins TRBV12-5 and TRBJ2-1; TRBD2 matches at 11 bases. The CDR3 is made up of 17 amino acids. J gave up 0 bases and V 3 bases, and 4 bases lay outside the gene matches. CDR1 is LGHNT and CDR2 is FRNRAP in the germline V gene. This CDR3 reads CASGFLAGGGSYNEQFF. CDR3 DNA: TGTGCTAGTGGTTTTTTAGCGGGAGGGGGCTCCTACAATGAGCAGTTCTTC.

This clonotype was recorded a few times. J is TRBJ1-4 and V is TRBV25-1, with 10 bases that match TRBD1. This CDR3 has 15 amino acids. Germline CDR1 MGHDK, CDR2 SYGVNS. J was trimmed by 6 bases and V by 4 bases; bases with no gene match: 5. The CDR3 sequence is CASSGLDRGDEKLFF. The DNA of the CDR3 is TGTGCCAGCAGTGGATTGGACAGGGGGGATGAAAAACTGTTTTTT.

This clonotype has a handful of counts. V is TRBV6-2 or TRBV6-3 and J is TRBJ2-6; D is perhaps TRBD2 (6 bases). Looked up from germline, CDR1 is MNHEY and CDR2 is SVGEGT. The CDR3 spans 20 residues. Trimming stripped 2 bases from V and 0 bases from J, with 20 bases between. This CDR3 reads CASSYGGLQAMSSGANVLTF. The CDR3 DNA follows: TGTGCCAGCAGTTACGGGGGGTTACAGGCGATGAGCTCTGGGGCCAACGTCCTGACTTTC.

This sequence joins TRBV20-1 and TRBJ1-1; maybe TRBD1 (6 bases). Germline CDR1 is DFQATT and CDR2 is SNEGSKA (reference sequence). This CDR3 is built from 13 residues. Trimming took off 5 bases at V and 6 bases at J, with 16 bases between the two ends. DNA for the CDR3: TGCAGTGCTGCCCACTCCGGGGGCTCTGAAGCTTTCTTT. This translates into CSAAHSGGSEAFF.

The V gene is TRBV11-2, the J gene TRBJ1-1; D not certain. The ends were cut back, 5 bases at V and 4 bases at J, with 11 bases in the middle. This CDR3 spans 13 amino acids. Germline V gene sequence: CDR1 SGHAT, CDR2 FQNNGV. The CDR3 bases are TGTGCCAGCAGCCGGGCACGGGGCACTGAAGCTTTCTTT. This codes for CASSRARGTEAFF.

A few counts support this clonotype. The germline gene is not matched at one end of the junction; a read error may be the cause. This chain links TRBV6-1 with TRBJ2-7; TRBD2 matches at 13 bases. CDR1 and CDR2 from the germline V gene are MNHNS and SASEGT. This CDR3 is 17 amino acids long. This chain's CDR3 is CGSRRGRTSGSPHEQYF. The DNA of the CDR3 is TGTGGCAGCAGGCGGGGTAGGACTAGCGGGAGTCCCCACGAGCAGTACTTC.

This clonotype was seen a handful of times. The genes are TRBV20-1 and TRBJ1-5; 7 nucleotides align to TRBD1. Trimming took 0 bases from V and 5 from J; bases not matched to a gene: 1. Germline-derived CDR1 and CDR2 are DFQATT and SNEGSKA (reference sequence). The length of the CDR3 is 13 residues. The CDR3 DNA follows: TGCAGTGCTAGAGACGGGACAGATCAGCCCCAGCATTTT. Translation: CSARDGTDQPQHF.

As concerns this clonotype: Its ends do not fully match the called genes, so a read error is possible. The chain is built from TRBV4-1 and TRBJ2-5; 9 bases agree with TRBD2. There are 17 residues in the CDR3. Germline CDR1 MGHRA, CDR2 YSYEKL. Here the CDR3 reads CASSQWPPSGAQETQNF. The CDR3 nucleotides read TGCGCCAGCAGCCAATGGCCGCCTAGCGGGGCTCAAGAGACCCAGAACTTC.

This chain joins TRBV4-1 and TRBJ2-5, with TRBD2 as a possible D gene (6 bases). Germline CDR1 MGHRA, CDR2 YSYEKL. V lost 0 bases and J lost 6, with 14 bases in between. The CDR3 length is 15 residues. CDR3 sequence reads: CASSQEDGSGQTQYF. The CDR3 nucleotides are TGCGCCAGCAGCCAAGAGGACGGGAGTGGGCAGACCCAGTACTTC.